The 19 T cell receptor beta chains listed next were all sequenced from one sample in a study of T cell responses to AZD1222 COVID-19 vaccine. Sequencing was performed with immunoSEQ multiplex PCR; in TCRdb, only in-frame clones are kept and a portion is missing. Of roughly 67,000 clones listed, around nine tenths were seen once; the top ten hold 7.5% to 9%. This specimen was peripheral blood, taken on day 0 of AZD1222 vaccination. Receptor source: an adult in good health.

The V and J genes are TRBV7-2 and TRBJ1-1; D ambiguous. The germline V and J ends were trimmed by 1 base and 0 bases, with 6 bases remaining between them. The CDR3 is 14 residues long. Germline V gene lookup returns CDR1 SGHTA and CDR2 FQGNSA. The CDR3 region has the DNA TGTGCCAGCAGCTTAGGGACCCTGAACACTGAAGCTTTCTTT. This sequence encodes CASSLGTLNTEAFF. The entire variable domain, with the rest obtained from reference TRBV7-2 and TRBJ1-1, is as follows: GAGVSQSPSNKVTEKGKDVELRCDPISGHTALYWYRQSLGQGLEFLIYFQGNSAPDKSGLPSDRFSAERTGGSVSTLTIQRTQQEDSAVYLCASSLGTLNTEAFFGQGTRLTVV.

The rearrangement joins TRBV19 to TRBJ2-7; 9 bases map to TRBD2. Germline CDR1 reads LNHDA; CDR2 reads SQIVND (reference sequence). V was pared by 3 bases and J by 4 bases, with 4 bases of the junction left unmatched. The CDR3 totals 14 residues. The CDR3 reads CASSIAGGRYEQYF. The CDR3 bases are TGTGCCAGTAGTATCGCGGGAGGGCGGTACGAGCAGTACTTC.

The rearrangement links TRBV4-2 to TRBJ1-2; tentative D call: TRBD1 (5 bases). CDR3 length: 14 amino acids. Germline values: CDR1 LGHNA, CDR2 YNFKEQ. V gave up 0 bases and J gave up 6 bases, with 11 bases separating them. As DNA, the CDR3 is TGTGCCAGCAGCCAAGACGGAGGGGTGGATGGCTACACCTTC. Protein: CASSQDGGVDGYTF.

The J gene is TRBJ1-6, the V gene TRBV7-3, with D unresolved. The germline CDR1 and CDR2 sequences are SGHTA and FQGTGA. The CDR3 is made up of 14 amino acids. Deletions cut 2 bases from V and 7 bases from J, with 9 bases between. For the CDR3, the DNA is TGTGCCAGCAGCTTACACCCAGTAAATTCACCCCTCCACTTT. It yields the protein CASSLHPVNSPLHF.

The CDR3 region is CASSLQTGAVNTEAFF. The CDR3 DNA follows: TGCGCCAGCAGCTTGCAGACAGGGGCCGTGAACACTGAAGCTTTCTTT. The rearrangement joins TRBV5-1 to TRBJ1-1, with 8 bases that match TRBD1. The germline gives CDR1 SGHRS, CDR2 YFSETQ. Trimming at V came to 1 base and at J to 0 bases, leaving 5 bases not matched to a gene. The CDR3 spans 16 residues.

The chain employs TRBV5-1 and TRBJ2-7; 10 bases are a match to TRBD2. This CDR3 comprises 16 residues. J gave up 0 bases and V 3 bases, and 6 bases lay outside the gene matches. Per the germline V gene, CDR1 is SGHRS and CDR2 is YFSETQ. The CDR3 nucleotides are TGCGCCAGCAGCTGGTCTAGCGGGAGTCCCTCCTACGAGCAGTACTTC. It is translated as CASSWSSGSPSYEQYF.

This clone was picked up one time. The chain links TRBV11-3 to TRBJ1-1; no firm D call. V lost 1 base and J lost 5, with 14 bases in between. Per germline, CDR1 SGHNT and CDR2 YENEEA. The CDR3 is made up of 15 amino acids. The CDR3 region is CASSLGGQGKTEAFF. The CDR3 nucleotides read TGTGCCAGCAGCTTAGGCGGTCAAGGGAAAACTGAAGCTTTCTTT.

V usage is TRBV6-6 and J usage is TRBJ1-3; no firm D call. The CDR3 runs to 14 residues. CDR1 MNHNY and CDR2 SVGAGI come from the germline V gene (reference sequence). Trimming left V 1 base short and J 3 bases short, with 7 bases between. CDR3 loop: CASSYLGFGNTIYF. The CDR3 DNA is TGTGCCAGCAGTTACTTGGGATTTGGAAACACCATATATTTT.

The CDR3 DNA is TGTGCCAGCAGCACCCTCACTGAAGCTTTCTTT. Its protein product is CASSTLTEAFF. The rearrangement links TRBV11-2 to TRBJ1-1; D unresolved. V lost 5 bases to trimming and J lost 4 bases, with 5 bases between them. The CDR3 covers 11 residues. Per the germline V gene, CDR1 is SGHAT and CDR2 is FQNNGV.

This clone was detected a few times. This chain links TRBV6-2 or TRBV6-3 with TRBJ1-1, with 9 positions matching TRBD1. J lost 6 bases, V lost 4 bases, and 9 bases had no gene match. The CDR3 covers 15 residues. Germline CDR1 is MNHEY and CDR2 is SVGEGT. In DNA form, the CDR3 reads TGTGCCAGCAGTTTCGGGACAGGGTGGGCTGCTGAAGCTTTCTTT. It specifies CASSFGTGWAAEAFF.

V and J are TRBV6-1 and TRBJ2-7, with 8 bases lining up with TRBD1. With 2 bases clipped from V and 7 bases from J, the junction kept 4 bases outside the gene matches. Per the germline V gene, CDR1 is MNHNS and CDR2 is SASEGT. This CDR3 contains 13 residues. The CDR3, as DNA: TGTGCCAGCAGTGAACGACAGGGGCAAGAGCAGTACTTC. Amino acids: CASSERQGQEQYF.

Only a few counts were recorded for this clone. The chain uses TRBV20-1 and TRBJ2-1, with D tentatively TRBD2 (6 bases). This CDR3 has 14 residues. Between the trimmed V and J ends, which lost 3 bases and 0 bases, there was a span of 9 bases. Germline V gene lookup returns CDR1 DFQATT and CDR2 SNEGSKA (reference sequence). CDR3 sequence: CSASSGSSYNEQFF. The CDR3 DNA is TGCAGTGCTAGTTCCGGGAGCTCCTACAATGAGCAGTTCTTC.

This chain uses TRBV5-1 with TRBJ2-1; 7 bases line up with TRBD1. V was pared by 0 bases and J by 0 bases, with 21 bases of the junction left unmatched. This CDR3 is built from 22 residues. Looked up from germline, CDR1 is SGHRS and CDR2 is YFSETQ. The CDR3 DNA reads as TGCGCCAGCAGCTTGGATCGGAGCCCGGGACAGACTATCCTGAGCTCCTACAATGAGCAGTTCTTC. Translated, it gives CASSLDRSPGQTILSSYNEQFF.

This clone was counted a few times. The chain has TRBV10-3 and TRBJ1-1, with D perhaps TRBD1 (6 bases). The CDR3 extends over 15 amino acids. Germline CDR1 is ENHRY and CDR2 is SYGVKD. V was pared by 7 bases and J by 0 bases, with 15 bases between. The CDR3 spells CAIKGGLGVNTEAFF. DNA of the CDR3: TGTGCCATCAAGGGGGGCTTGGGGGTGAACACTGAAGCTTTCTTT.

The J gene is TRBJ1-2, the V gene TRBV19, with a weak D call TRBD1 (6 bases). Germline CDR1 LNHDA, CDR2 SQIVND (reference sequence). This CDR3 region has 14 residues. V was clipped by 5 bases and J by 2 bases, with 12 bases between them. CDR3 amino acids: CASSAGTGNYGYTF. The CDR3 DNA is TGTGCCAGTAGTGCGGGCACAGGGAACTATGGCTACACCTTC.

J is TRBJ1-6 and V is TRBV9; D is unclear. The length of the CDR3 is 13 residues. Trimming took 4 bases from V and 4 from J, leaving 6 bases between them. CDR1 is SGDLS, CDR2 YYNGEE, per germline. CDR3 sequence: CASSLSYNSPLHF. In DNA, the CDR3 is TGTGCCAGCAGCCTCTCGTATAATTCACCCCTCCACTTT.

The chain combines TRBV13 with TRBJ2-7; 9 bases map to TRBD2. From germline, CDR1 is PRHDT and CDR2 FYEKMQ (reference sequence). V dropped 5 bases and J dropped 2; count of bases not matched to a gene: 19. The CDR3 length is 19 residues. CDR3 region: CASSPKRQGGGREPYEQYF. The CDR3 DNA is TGTGCCAGCAGCCCCAAGAGACAGGGCGGCGGGAGGGAACCCTACGAGCAGTACTTC.

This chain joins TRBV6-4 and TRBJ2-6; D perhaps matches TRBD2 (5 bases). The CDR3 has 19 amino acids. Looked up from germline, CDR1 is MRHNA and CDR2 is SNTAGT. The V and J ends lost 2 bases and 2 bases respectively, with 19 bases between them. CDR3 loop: CASSDGVGERAAGANVLTF. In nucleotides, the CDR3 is TGTGCCAGCAGTGACGGCGTCGGGGAGAGGGCTGCTGGGGCCAACGTCCTGACTTTC.

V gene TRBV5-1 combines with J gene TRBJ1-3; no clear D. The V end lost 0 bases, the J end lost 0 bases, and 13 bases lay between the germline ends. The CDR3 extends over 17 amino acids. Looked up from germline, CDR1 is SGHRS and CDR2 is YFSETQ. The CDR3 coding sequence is TGCGCCAGCAGCTTGGGAGATGTGCCGCTCTCTGGAAACACCATATATTTT. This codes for CASSLGDVPLSGNTIYF.